The present TCR beta chain was sequenced within a study of blood T cell repertoires in COVID-19. The assay was immunoSEQ multiplex PCR, and TCRdb's table has in-frame clones only and misses some. The sample records roughly 200,000 clones, 83% being singletons. This clone was counted at least ten times. From germline, CDR1 is SGDLS and CDR2 YYNGEE. The CDR3 runs 13 residues. V lost 4 bases and J 15 bases, leaving 19 bases between the germline ends. The sample taken for sequencing was peripheral blood. V and J are TRBV9 and TRBJ1-4; the D gene is possibly TRBD1 (6 bases). The clonotype was recovered from a woman younger than 45 with COVID-19, enrolled during active disease. CDR3 loop: CASSPIEGHSVFF. The CDR3 DNA sequence: TGTGCCAGCAGCCCGATAGAGGGACATTCGGTGTTTTTT.